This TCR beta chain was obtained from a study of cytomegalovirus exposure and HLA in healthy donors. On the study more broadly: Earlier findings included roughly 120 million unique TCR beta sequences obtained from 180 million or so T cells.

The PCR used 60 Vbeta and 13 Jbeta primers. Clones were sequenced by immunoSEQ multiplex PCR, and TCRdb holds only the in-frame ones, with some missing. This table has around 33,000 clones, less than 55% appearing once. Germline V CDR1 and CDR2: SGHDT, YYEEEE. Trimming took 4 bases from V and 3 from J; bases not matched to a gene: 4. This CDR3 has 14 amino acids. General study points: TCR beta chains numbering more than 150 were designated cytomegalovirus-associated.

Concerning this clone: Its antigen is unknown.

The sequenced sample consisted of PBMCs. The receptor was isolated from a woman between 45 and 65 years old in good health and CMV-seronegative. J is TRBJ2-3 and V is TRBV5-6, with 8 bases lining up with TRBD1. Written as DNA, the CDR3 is TGTGCCAGCAGCACGGACAGGGTTACAGATACGCAGTATTTT. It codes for CASSTDRVTDTQYF.